The T cell receptor beta chain described here comes from a study of vaccination and CD4 T cells after COVID-19. About the research overall: Typically, post-vaccine samples were obtained a median approximately 74 days after dose two, within a range of 14 to 241.

In its sample, this clonotype was seen a few times. Its target is not known. Documented treatment: roughly 10-day PBMC culture with coronavirus spike peptide pools or control peptides (ViraFEST assay). Peptide pool stimulation in ViraFEST expanded antigen-specific T cells, whose TCRs were then sequenced. Positive SARS-CoV-2 PCR tests in convalescent patients dated from March to December 2020, pre-Alpha, Beta and Delta. Sequenced with the Oncomine TCR Beta short-read assay was DNA taken from cultured CD4+ T cells. Using its own MiXCR run on the PCR reads, TCRdb lists one record per CDR3 protein. The repertoire holds 20,000 to 30,000 distinct CDR3 sequences, with approximately 44% as singletons. Germline V gene sequence: CDR1 LNHDA, CDR2 SQIVND (reference sequence). The CDR3 is 13 residues long. The V and J ends lost 3 bases and 7 bases respectively, with 10 bases between them.

The source is a human donor who had recovered from COVID-19. The material sequenced was CD4+ T cells from blood, cultured in vitro. The gene calls are TRBV19 and TRBJ1-5; D gene unclear. The CDR3 protein is CASSISGSQPQHF. The CDR3 DNA sequence: TGTGCCAGTAGTATCTCGGGCAGCCAGCCCCAGCATTTT.